This T cell receptor beta chain is from a study of identical twins. Study-wide findings and caveats: Low generation probability was overrepresented in out-of-frame alpha sequences shared by twins. Conclusions were based on cross-sectional statistical analysis, without following the same donors.

Regarding this clonotype: Its antigen is undetermined.

The cDNA had a unique molecular identifier and a template-switch universal primer site. TCRdb redid the calling of the 5' RACE reads with MiXCR, one entry per CDR3 protein. There are 200,000 to 250,000 distinct CDR3 sequences in the sample; 7.5% occur only once, and about 2% lies in the top ten. This sample was also put to use in a study of yellow fever vaccine responses in identical twins.

The TCR was taken from a woman between 18 and 29 years old in good health. Sequenced material: memory (CD45RO+) T cells sorted from blood.

CDR3 in amino acids: CASSGRMNTEAFF. DNA of the CDR3: TGTGCCAGCAGTGGCCGGATGAACACTGAAGCTTTCTTT. The V and J genes are TRBV27 and TRBJ1-1, with D uncertain. V was shortened by 5 bases and J by 0 bases, with 7 bases between the two germline ends. Germline CDR1 and CDR2: MNHEY and SMNVEV (reference sequence). The CDR3 contains 13 residues.